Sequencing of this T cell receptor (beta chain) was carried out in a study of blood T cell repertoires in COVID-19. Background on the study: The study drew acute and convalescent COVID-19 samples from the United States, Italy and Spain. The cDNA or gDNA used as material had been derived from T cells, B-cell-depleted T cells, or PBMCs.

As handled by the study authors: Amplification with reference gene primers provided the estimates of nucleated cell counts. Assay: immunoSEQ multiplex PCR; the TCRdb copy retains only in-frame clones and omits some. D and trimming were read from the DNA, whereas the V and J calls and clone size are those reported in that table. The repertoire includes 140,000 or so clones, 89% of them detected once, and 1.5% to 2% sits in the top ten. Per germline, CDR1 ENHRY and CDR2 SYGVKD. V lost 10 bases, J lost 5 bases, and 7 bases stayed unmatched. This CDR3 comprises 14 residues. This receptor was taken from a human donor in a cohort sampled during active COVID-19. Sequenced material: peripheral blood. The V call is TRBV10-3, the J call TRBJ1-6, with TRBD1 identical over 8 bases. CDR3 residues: CATEKDRDNSPLHF. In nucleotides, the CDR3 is TGTGCCACCGAAAAGGACAGGGATAATTCACCCCTCCACTTT.